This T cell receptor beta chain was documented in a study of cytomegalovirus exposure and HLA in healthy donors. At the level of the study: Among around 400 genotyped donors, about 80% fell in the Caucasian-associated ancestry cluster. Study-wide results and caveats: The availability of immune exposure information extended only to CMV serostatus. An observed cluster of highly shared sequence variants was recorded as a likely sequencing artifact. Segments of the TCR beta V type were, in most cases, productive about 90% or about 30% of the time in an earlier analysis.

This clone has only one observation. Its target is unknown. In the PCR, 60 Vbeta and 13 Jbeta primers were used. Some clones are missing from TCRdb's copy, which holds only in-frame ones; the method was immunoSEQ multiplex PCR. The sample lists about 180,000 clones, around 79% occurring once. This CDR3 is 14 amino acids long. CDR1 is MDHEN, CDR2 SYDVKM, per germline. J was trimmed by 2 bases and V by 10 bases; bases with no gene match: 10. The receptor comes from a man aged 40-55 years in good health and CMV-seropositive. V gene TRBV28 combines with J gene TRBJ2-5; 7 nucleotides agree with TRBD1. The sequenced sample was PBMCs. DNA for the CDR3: TGTGCCACCGCCGACAGGGTCGGACAAGAGACCCAGTACTTC. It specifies CATADRVGQETQYF.